A selection of T cell receptor beta chains follows, all from one sample in a study of glioma-infiltrating T cells after dendritic cell vaccination. The assay was immunoSEQ multiplex PCR, and TCRdb's table has in-frame clones only and misses some. Of more than 45,000 clones listed, roughly 80% are singletons. The source material was blood, sampled after dendritic cell vaccination. These TCRs come from a human donor with glioblastoma. CDR3s include the opening cysteine and the closing phenylalanine or tryptophan. Fields, in order: clone size, V gene, J gene, D gene, CDR3 protein, CDR3 DNA. The D gene is left open where the match is weak. Rows give clone size only sometimes, using once, few, many, or a class for an expanded clone.

.	TRBV9	TRBJ1-1	.	CASSPDPAGFEAFF	TGTGCCAGCAGCCCAGACCCCGCCGGGTTTGAAGCTTTCTTT
.	TRBV7-9	TRBJ1-3	TRBD1	CASSYPQGANTIYF	TGTGCCAGCAGCTACCCCCAGGGGGCAAACACCATATATTTT
.	TRBV30	TRBJ1-5	TRBD1	CAWSRRGGQGFRNQPQHF	TGTGCCTGGAGTCGACGGGGGGGACAGGGGTTTCGCAATCAGCCCCAGCATTTT
few	TRBV5-4	TRBJ2-1	TRBD2	CASRVLTGTSGGNEQFF	TGTGCCAGCAGAGTCCTGACTGGGACTAGCGGGGGTAATGAGCAGTTCTTC
.	TRBV5-6	TRBJ1-1	TRBD1	CASSLAGGGWTEAFF	TGTGCCAGCAGCTTGGCCGGAGGGGGCTGGACTGAAGCTTTCTTT
.	TRBV7-2	TRBJ1-2	TRBD1	CASSLDGRGTLGYTF	TGTGCCAGCAGCTTAGATGGCAGGGGGACTCTTGGCTACACCTTC
.	TRBV7-2	TRBJ1-5	.	CASSLESLVQPQHF	TGTGCCAGCAGCTTAGAATCGTTAGTTCAGCCCCAGCATTTT
once	TRBV7-9	TRBJ2-7	.	CASSNSPSSYEQYF	TGTGCCAGCAGCAATAGCCCCAGCTCCTACGAGCAGTACTTC
.	TRBV4-1	TRBJ1-6	.	CASSQENDRSRYNSPLHF	TGCGCCAGCAGCCAAGAAAACGACAGGAGCCGATATAATTCACCCCTCCACTTT
.	TRBV19	TRBJ1-2	TRBD1	CASRTTGQGFYGYTF	TGTGCCAGTAGAACCACCGGACAGGGCTTCTATGGCTACACCTTC
.	TRBV7-2	TRBJ1-3	TRBD1	CASSSPPGQSISGNTIYF	TGTGCCAGCAGCTCCCCCCCGGGACAGTCAATCTCTGGAAACACCATATATTTT
.	TRBV4-1	TRBJ1-5	.	CASSTRPNDQPQHF	TGCGCCAGCAGCACCCGCCCTAATGATCAGCCCCAGCATTTT
few	TRBV7-2	TRBJ1-3	TRBD1	CASSFQTGRGNTIYF	TGTGCCAGCAGCTTCCAGACAGGGCGTGGAAACACCATATATTTT
.	TRBV4-1	TRBJ2-1	.	CASSPDSSSYNEQFF	TGCGCCAGCAGCCCGGACAGCAGCTCCTACAATGAGCAGTTCTTC
.	TRBV27	TRBJ1-5	.	CASSFVNQPQHF	TGTGCCAGCAGTTTCGTCAATCAGCCCCAGCATTTT
.	TRBV9	TRBJ2-1	TRBD2	CASSGGGEQFF	TGTGCCAGCAGCGGGGGGGGTGAGCAGTTCTTC
.	TRBV30	TRBJ2-2	TRBD2	CAWNAGGNTGELFF	TGTGCCTGGAACGCGGGGGGTAACACCGGGGAGCTGTTTTTT